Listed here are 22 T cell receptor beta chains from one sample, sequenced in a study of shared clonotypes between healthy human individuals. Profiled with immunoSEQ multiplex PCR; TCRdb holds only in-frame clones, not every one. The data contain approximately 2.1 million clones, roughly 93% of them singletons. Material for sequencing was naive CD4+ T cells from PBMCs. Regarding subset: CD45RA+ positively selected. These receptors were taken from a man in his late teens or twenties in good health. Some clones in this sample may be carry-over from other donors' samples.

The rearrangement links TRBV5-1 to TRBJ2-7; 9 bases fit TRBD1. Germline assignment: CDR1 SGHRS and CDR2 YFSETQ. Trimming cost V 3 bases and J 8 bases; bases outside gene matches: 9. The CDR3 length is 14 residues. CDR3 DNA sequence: TGCGCCAGCAGCTCACAGGGGGCGGGTGACAAGCAGTACTTC. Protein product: CASSSQGAGDKQYF.

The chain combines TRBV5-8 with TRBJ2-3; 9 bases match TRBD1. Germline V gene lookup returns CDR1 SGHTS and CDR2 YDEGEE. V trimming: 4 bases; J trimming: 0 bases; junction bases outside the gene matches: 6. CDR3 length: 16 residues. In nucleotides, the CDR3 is TGTGCCAGCAGCAAGGGACAGGGCCTTAGCACAGATACGCAGTATTTT. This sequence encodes CASSKGQGLSTDTQYF.

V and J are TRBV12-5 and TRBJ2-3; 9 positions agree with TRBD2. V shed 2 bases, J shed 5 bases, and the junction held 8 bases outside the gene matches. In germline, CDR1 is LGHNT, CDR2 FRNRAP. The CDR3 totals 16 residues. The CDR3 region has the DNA TGTGCTAGTGGTTTGATGTTAGCGGGAGTGAAAGATACGCAGTATTTT. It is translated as CASGLMLAGVKDTQYF.

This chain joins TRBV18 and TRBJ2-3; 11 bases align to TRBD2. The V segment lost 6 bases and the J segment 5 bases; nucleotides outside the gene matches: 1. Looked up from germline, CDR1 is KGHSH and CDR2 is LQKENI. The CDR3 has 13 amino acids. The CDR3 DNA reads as TGTGCCAGCTCCGGACTAGCGGGAGATACGCAGTATTTT. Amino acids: CASSGLAGDTQYF.

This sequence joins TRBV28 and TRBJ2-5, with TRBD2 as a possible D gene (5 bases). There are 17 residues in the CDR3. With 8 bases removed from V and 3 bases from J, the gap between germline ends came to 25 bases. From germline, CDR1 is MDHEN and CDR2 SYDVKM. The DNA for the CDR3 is TGTGCCAGCGGCAATCAAAGCGGAAGGCCCCCGAAAGAGACCCAGTACTTC. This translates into CASGNQSGRPPKETQYF. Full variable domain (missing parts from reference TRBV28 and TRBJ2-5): DVKVTQSSRYLVKRTGEKVFLECVQDMDHENMFWYRQDPGLGLRLIYFSYDVKMKEKGDIPEGYSVSREKKERFSLILESASTNQTSMYLCASGNQSGRPPKETQYFGPGTRLLVL.

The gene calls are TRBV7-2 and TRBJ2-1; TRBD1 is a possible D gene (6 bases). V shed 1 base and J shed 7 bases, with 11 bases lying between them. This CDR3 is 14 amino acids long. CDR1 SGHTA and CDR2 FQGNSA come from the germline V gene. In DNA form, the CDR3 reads TGTGCCAGCAGCTTAGGGCTGGGGGCTAATGAGCAGTTCTTC. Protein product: CASSLGLGANEQFF. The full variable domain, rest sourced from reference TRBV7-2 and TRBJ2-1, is GAGVSQSPSNKVTEKGKDVELRCDPISGHTALYWYRQSLGQGLEFLIYFQGNSAPDKSGLPSDRFSAERTGGSVSTLTIQRTQQEDSAVYLCASSLGLGANEQFFGPGTRLTVL.

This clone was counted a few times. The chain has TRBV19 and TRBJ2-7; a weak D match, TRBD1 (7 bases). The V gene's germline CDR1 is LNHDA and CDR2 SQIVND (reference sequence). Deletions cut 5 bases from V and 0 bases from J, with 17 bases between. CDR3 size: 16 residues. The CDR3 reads CASSPRGTGSSYEQYF. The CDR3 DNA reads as TGTGCCAGTAGTCCCAGGGGGACTGGGAGCTCCTACGAGCAGTACTTC.

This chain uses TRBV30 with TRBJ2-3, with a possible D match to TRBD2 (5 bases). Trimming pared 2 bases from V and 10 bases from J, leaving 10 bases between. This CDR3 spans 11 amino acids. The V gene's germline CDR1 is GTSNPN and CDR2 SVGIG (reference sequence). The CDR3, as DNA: TGTGCCTGGAGTCCGCTGCGGGCGCAGTATTTT. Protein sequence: CAWSPLRAQYF.

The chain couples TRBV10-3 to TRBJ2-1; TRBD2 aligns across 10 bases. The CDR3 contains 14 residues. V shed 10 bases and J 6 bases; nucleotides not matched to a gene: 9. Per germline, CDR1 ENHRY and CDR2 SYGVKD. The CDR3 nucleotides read TGTGCCAGTAGAGCGGGAGGGCCCATCAATGAGCAGTTCTTC. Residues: CASRAGGPINEQFF.

CDR3 bases: TGTGCCAGCAGTGCCCGACAGGGGAGGGCCGCCACAGATACGCAGTATTTT. This sequence encodes CASSARQGRAATDTQYF. The chain uses TRBV25-1 and TRBJ2-3; weak D call: TRBD1 (8 bases). The CDR3 spans 17 residues. The V end lost 4 bases, the J end lost 2 bases, and 19 bases lay between the germline ends. Germline CDR1 and CDR2: MGHDK and SYGVNS. Full variable domain (rest looked up from reference TRBV25-1 and TRBJ2-3): EADIYQTPRYLVIGTGKKITLECSQTMGHDKMYWYQQDPGMELHLIHYSYGVNSTEKGDLSSESTVSRIRTEHFPLTLESARPSHTSQYLCASSARQGRAATDTQYFGPGTRLTVL.

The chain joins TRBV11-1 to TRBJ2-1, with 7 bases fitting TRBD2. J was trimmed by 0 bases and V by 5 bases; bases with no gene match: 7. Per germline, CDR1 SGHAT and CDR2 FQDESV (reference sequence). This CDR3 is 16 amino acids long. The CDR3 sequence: CASSDSGQSSYNEQFF. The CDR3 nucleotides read TGTGCCAGCAGCGATAGCGGGCAGAGCTCCTACAATGAGCAGTTCTTC. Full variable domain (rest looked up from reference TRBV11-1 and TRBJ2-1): EAEVAQSPRYKITEKSQAVAFWCDPISGHATLYWYRQILGQGPELLVQFQDESVVDDSQLPKDRFSAERLKGVDSTLKIQPAELGDSAMYLCASSDSGQSSYNEQFFGPGTRLTVL.

CDR3 sequence: CASSLVGGKGTDTQYF. The DNA of the CDR3 is TGCGCCAGCAGCTTGGTGGGGGGAAAGGGCACAGATACGCAGTATTTT. The chain employs TRBV5-1 and TRBJ2-3; tentatively, D is TRBD2 (6 bases). CDR3 length: 16 residues. Germline loops: CDR1 SGHRS, CDR2 YFSETQ. V was clipped by 0 bases and J by 1 base, with 12 bases between them. The variable domain in full, completed from reference TRBV5-1 and TRBJ2-3, reads KAGVTQTPRYLIKTRGQQVTLSCSPISGHRSVSWYQQTPGQGLQFLFEYFSETQRNKGNFPGRFSGRQFSNSRSEMNVSTLELGDSALYLCASSLVGGKGTDTQYFGPGTRLTVL.

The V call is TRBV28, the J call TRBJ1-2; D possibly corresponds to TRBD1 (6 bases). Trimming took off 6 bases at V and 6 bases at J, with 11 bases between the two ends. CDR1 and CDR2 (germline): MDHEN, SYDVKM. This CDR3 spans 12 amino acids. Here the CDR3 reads CASRVQGHGYTF. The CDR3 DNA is TGTGCCAGCAGGGTCCAGGGGCATGGCTACACCTTC.

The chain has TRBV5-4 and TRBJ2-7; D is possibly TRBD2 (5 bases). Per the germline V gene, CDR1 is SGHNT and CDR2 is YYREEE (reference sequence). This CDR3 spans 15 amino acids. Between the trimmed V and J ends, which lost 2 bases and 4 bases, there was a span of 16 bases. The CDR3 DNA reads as TGTGCCAGCAGCTTTATATCGGGAAAGATTTACGAGCAGTACTTC. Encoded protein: CASSFISGKIYEQYF.

CDR3 region: CATSIFPGTDQPQHF. The DNA of the CDR3 is TGTGCCACCAGCATCTTCCCCGGTACCGATCAGCCCCAGCATTTT. J is TRBJ1-5 and V is TRBV15, with D unclear. Between the trimmed V and J ends, which lost 4 bases and 5 bases, there was a span of 15 bases. Germline CDR1 and CDR2: LNHNV and YYDKDF (reference sequence). The CDR3 has 15 residues.

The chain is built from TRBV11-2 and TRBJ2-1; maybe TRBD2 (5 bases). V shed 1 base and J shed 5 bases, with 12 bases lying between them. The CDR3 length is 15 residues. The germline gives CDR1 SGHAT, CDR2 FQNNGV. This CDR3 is CASSLARTPNNEQFF. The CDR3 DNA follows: TGTGCCAGCAGCTTAGCTAGGACTCCTAACAATGAGCAGTTCTTC.

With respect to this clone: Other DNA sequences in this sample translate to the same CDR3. In nucleotides, the CDR3 is TGCAGTGCTAGAGGGAGAGATACGCAGTATTTT. This encodes CSARGRDTQYF. The chain has TRBV20-1 and TRBJ2-3; no clear D gene. Per the germline V gene, CDR1 is DFQATT and CDR2 is SNEGSKA (reference sequence). CDR3 length equals 11 residues. Trimming took off 1 base at V and 5 bases at J, with 4 bases between the two ends.

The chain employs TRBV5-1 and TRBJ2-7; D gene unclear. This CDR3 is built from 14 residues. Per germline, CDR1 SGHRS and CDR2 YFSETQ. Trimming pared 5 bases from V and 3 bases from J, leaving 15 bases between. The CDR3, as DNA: TGCGCCAGCAGGATTTCGGACGCCGACTACGAGCAGTACTTC. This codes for CASRISDADYEQYF.

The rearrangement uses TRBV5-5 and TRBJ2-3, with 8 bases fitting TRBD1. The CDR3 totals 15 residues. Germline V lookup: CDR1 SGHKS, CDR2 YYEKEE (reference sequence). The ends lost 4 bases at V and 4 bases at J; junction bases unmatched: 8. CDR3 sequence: CASSPRTGYSDTQYF. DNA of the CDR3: TGTGCCAGCAGCCCTCGGACAGGGTATTCAGATACGCAGTATTTT.

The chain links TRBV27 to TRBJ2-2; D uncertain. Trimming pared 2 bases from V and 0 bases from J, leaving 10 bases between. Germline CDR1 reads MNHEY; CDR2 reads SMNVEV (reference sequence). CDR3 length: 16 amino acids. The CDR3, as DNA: TGTGCCAGCAGTTTAGTAGGGCTCGCGAACACCGGGGAGCTGTTTTTT. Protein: CASSLVGLANTGELFF.

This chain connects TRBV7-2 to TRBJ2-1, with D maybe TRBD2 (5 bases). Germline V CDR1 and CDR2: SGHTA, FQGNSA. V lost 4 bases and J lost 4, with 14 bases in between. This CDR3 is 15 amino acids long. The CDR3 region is CASSSQRSEYNEQFF. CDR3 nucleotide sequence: TGTGCCAGCAGCTCGCAGCGGTCCGAGTACAATGAGCAGTTCTTC. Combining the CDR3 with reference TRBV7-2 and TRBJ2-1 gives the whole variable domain GAGVSQSPSNKVTEKGKDVELRCDPISGHTALYWYRQSLGQGLEFLIYFQGNSAPDKSGLPSDRFSAERTGGSVSTLTIQRTQQEDSAVYLCASSSQRSEYNEQFFGPGTRLTVL.

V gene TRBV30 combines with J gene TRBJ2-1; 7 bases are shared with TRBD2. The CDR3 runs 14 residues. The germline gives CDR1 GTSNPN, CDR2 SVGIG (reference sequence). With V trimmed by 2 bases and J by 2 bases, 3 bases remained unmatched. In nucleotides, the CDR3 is TGTGCCTGGAGTTTACTAGCGACCTACAATGAGCAGTTCTTC. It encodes CAWSLLATYNEQFF.